This T cell receptor (beta chain) derives from a study of blood T cell repertoires in COVID-19. Study details: T cells, B-cell-depleted T cells, or PBMCs supplied cDNA or gDNA.

The data were produced by immunoSEQ multiplex PCR, yet TCRdb's version contains in-frame clones alone and is incomplete. The sample records a few hundred thousand clones, 87% being singletons. The CDR3 sequence is 15 residues long. Germline values: CDR1 KGHSH, CDR2 LQKENI. V lost 6 bases, J lost 0 bases, and 11 bases lay in between. The sequencing input was PBMCs or T cells enriched from blood (not recorded which). The chain couples TRBV18 to TRBJ2-2; no clear D gene. The origin of this receptor is a woman aged 25 to 39 who had recovered from COVID-19. The CDR3 loop reads CASSPQLSNTGELFF. The CDR3 coding sequence is TGTGCCAGCTCCCCTCAACTCTCGAACACCGGGGAGCTGTTTTTT. The full variable domain, its missing parts supplied by reference TRBV18 and TRBJ2-2, is NAGVMQNPRHLVRRRGQEARLRCSPMKGHSHVYWYRQLPEEGLKFMVYLQKENIIDESGMPKERFSAEFPKEGPSILRIQQVVRGDSAAYFCASSPQLSNTGELFFGEGSRLTVL.